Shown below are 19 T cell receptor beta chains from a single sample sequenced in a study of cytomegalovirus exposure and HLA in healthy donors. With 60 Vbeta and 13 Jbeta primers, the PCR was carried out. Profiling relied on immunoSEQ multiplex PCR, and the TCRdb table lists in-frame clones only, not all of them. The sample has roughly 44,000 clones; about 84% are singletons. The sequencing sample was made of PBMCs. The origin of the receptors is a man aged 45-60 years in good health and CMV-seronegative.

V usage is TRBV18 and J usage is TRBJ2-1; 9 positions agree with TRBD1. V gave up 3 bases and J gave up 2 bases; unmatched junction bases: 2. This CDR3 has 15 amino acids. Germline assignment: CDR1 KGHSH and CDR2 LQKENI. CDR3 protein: CASSPGTGTYNEQFF. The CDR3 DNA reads TGTGCCAGCTCACCTGGGACAGGGACCTACAATGAGCAGTTCTTC.

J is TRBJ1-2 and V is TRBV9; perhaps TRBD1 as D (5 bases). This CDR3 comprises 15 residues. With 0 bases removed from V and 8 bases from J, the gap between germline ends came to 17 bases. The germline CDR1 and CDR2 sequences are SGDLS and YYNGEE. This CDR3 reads CASSVAIRGAGGYTF. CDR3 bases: TGTGCCAGCAGCGTAGCTATAAGGGGAGCGGGGGGCTACACCTTC.

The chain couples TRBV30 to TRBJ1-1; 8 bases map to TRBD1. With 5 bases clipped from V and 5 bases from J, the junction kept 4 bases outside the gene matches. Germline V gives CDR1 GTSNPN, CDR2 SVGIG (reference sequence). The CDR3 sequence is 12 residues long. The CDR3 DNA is TGTGCCTGGGGGACAGGTCTGACTGAAGCTTTCTTT. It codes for CAWGTGLTEAFF.

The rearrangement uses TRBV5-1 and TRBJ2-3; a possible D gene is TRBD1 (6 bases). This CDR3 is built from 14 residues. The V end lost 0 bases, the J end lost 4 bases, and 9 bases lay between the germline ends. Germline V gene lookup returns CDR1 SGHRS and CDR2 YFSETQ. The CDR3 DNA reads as TGCGCCAGCAGCTTGGACAGGGCCCCAGATACGCAGTATTTT. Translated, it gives CASSLDRAPDTQYF.

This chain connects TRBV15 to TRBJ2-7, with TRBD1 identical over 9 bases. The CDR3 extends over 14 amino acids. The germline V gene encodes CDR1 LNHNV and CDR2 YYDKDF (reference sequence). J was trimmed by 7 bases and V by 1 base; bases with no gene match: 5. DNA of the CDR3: TGTGCCACCAGCAGAGGCACAGGGGGCGGTGAGCAGTACTTC. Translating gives CATSRGTGGGEQYF.

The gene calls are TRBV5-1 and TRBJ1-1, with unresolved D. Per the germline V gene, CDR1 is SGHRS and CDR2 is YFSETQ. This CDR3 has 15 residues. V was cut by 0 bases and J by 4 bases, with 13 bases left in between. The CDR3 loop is CASSLGGVRGTEAFF. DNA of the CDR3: TGCGCCAGCAGCTTGGGCGGGGTACGAGGCACTGAAGCTTTCTTT.

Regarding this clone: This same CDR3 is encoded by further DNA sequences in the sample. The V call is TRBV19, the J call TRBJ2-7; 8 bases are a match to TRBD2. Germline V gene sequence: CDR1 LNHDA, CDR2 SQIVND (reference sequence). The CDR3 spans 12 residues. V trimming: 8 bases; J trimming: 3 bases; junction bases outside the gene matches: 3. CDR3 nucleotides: TGTGCCAGTTCTACTAGCGGCTACGAGCAGTACTTC. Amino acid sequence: CASSTSGYEQYF.

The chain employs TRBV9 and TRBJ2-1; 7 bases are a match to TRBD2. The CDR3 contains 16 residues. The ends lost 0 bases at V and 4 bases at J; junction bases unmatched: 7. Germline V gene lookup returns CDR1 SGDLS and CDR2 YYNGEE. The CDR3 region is CASSVGPSGAYNEQFF. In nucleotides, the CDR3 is TGTGCCAGCAGCGTAGGCCCTAGCGGAGCATACAATGAGCAGTTCTTC.

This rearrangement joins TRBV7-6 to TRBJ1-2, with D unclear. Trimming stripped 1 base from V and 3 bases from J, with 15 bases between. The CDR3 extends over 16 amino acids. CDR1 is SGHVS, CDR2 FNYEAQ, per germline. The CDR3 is CASSLGLRGNDYGYTF. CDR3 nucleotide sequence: TGTGCCAGCAGCTTAGGTTTACGGGGTAACGACTATGGCTACACCTTC.

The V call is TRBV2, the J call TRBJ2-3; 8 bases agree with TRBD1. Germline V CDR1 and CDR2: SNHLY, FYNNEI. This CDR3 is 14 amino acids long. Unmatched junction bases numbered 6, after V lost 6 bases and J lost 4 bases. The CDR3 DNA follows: TGTGCCAGCAGGGTGGGGACAGGCCCAGATACGCAGTATTTT. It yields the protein CASRVGTGPDTQYF.

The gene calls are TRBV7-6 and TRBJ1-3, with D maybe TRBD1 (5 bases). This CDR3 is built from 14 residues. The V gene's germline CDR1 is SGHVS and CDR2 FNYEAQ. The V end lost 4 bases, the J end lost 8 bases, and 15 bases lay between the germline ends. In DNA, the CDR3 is TGTGCCAGCAGCTCCTTTGCGGGGGAAGACACCATATATTTT. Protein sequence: CASSSFAGEDTIYF. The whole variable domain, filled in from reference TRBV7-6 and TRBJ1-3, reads GAGVSQSPRYKVTKRGQDVALRCDPISGHVSLYWYRQALGQGPEFLTYFNYEAQQDKSGLPNDRFSAERPEGSISTLTIQRTEQRDSAMYRCASSSFAGEDTIYFGEGSWLTVV.

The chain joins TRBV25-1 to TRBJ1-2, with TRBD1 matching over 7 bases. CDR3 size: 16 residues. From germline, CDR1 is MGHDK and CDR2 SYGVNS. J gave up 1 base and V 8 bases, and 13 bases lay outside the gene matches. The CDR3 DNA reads TGTGCCAGCCCAAGAAGGGGGACAGAACTTAACTATGGCTACACCTTC. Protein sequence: CASPRRGTELNYGYTF.

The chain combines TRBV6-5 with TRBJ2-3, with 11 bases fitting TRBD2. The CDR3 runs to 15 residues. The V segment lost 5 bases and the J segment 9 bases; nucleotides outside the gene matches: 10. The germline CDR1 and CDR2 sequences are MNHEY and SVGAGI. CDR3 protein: CASSQTSGMVETQYF. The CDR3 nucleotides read TGTGCCAGCAGTCAGACTAGCGGGATGGTGGAGACGCAGTATTTT.

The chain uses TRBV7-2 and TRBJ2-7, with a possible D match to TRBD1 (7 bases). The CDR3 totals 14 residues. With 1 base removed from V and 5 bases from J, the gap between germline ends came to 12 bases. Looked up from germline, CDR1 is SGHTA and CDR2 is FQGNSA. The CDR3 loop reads CASSLGRGDDEQYF. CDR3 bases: TGTGCCAGCAGCTTAGGCAGGGGGGACGACGAGCAGTACTTC.

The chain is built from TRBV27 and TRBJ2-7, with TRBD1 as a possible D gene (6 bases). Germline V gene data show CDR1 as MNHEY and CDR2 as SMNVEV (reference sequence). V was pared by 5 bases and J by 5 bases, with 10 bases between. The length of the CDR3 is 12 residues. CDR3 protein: CASSTQGHEQYF. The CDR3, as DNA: TGTGCCAGCAGTACACAGGGCCACGAGCAGTACTTC.

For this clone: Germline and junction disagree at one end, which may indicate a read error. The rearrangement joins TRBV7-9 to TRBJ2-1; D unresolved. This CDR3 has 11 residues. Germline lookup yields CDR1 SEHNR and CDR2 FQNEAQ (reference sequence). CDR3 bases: TGTTCCAGCACCCTAGAGAATGAGCAGTTCTTC. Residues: CSSTLENEQFF.

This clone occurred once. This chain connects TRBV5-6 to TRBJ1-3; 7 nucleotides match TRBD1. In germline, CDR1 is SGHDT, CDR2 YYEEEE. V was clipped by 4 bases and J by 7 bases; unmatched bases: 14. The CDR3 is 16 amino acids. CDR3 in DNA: TGTGCCAGCAGCGTACAGGGGTCTTATGGTCGGAACACCATATATTTT. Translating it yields CASSVQGSYGRNTIYF.

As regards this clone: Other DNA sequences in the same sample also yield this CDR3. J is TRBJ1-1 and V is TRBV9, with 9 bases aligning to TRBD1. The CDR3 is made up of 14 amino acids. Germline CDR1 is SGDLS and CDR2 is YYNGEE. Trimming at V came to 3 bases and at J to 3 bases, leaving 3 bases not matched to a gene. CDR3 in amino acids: CASSAGQGHTEAFF. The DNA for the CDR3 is TGTGCCAGCAGCGCGGGACAGGGTCACACTGAAGCTTTCTTT.

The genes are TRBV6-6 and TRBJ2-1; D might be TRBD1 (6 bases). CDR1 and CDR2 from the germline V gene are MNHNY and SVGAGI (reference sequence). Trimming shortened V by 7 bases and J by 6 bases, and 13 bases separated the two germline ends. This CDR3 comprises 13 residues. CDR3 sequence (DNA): TGTGCCAGCACCCCCCTGGGGGCCAATGAGCAGTTCTTC. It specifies CASTPLGANEQFF.